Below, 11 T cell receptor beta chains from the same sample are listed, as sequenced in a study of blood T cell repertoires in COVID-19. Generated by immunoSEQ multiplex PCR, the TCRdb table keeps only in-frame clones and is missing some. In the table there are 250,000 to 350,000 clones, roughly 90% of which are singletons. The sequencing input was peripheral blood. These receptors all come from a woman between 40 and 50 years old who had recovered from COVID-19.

CDR3 loop: CAWSRLADPTDTQYF. The CDR3 DNA follows: TGTGCCTGGAGCAGACTAGCGGACCCCACAGATACGCAGTATTTT. The J gene is TRBJ2-3, the V gene TRBV30; TRBD2 matches 9 bases. After removal of 3 bases from V and 2 bases from J, the junction contained 6 bases not matched to a gene. There are 15 residues in the CDR3. In germline, CDR1 is GTSNPN, CDR2 SVGIG (reference sequence).

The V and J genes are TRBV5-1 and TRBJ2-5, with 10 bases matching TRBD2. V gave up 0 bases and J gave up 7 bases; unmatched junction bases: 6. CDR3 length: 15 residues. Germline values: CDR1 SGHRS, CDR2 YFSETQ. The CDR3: CASSLGLAGPRTQYF. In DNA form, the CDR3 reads TGCGCCAGCAGCTTGGGACTAGCGGGCCCGAGGACCCAGTACTTC.

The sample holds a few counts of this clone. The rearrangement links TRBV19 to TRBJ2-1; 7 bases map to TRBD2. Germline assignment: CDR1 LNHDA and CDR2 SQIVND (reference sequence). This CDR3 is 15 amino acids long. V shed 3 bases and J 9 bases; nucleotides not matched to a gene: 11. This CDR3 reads CASSITAGAQTEQFF. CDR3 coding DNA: TGTGCCAGTAGTATCACCGCGGGAGCCCAAACTGAGCAGTTCTTC. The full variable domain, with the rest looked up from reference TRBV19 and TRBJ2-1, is DGGITQSPKYLFRKEGQNVTLSCEQNLNHDAMYWYRQDPGQGLRLIYYSQIVNDFQKGDIAEGYSVSREKKESFPLTVTSAQKNPTAFYLCASSITAGAQTEQFFGPGTRLTVL.

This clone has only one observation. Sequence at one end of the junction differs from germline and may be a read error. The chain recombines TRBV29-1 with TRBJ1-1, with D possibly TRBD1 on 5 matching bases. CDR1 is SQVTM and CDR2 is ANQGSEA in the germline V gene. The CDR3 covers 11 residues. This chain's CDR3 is CQGSENTEAFF. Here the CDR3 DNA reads TGTCAGGGAAGCGAGAACACTGAAGCTTTCTTT.

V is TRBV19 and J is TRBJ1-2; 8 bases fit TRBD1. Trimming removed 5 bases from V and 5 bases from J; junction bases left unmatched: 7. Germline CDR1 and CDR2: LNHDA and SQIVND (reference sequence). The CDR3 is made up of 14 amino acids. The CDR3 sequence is CASSPRDRRYGYTF. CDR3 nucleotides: TGTGCCAGTAGTCCCCGGGACAGGAGGTATGGCTACACCTTC. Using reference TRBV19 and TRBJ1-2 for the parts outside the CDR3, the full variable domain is DGGITQSPKYLFRKEGQNVTLSCEQNLNHDAMYWYRQDPGQGLRLIYYSQIVNDFQKGDIAEGYSVSREKKESFPLTVTSAQKNPTAFYLCASSPRDRRYGYTFGSGTRLTVV.

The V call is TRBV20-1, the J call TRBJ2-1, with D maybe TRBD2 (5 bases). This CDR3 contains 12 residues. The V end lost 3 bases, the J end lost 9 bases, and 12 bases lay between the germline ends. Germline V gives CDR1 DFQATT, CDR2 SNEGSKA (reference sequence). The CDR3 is CSASGGRIEQFF. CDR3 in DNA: TGCAGTGCTAGTGGAGGCCGGATTGAGCAGTTCTTC.

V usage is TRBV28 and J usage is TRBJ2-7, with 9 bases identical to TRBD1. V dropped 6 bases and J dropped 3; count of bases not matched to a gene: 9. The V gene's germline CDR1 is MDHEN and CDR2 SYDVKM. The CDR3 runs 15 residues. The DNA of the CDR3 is TGTGCCAGCAGGACCCCGGGACAGGGCTACTACGAGCAGTACTTC. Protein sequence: CASRTPGQGYYEQYF.

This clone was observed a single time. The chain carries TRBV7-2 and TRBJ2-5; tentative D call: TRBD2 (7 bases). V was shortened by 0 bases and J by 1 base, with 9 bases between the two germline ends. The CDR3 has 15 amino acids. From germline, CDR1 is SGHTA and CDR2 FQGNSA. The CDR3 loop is CASSLAGGAQETQYF. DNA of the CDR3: TGTGCCAGCAGCTTAGCGGGGGGGGCCCAAGAGACCCAGTACTTC.

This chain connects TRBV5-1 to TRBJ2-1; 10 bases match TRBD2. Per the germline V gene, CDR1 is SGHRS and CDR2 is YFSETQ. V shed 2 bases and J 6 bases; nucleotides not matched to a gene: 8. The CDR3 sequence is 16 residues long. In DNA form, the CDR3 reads TGCGCCAGCAGCTTCTTGGCTAGCGGGAGTTTCAATGAGCAGTTCTTC. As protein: CASSFLASGSFNEQFF.

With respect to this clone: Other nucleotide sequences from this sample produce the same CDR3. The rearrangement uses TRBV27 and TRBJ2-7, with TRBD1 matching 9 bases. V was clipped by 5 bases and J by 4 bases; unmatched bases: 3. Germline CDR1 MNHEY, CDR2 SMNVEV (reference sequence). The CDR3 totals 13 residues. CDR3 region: CASSLGTGYEQYF. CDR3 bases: TGTGCCAGCAGTCTAGGGACAGGGTACGAGCAGTACTTC.

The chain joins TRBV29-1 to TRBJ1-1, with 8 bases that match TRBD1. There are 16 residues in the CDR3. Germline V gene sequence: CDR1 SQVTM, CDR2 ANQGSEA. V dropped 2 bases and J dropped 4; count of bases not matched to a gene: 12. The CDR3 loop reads CSVERGAGGAGTEAFF. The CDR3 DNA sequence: TGCAGCGTTGAACGGGGGGCAGGGGGCGCGGGCACTGAAGCTTTCTTT.